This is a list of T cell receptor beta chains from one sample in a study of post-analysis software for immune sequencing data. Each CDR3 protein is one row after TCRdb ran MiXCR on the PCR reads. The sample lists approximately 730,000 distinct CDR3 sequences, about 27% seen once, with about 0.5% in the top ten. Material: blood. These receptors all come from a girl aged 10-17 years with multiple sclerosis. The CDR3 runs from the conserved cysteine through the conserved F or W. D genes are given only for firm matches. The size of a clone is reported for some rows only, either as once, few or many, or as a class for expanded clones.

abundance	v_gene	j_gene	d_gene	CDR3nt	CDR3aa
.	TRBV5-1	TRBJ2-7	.	TGCGCCAGCAGCTTGGCCGGCAACTACTACGAGCAGTACTTC	CASSLAGNYYEQYF
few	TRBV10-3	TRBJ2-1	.	TGTGCCATCAGATTCGGGCTAGCCGCGAACAATGAGCAGTTCTTC	CAIRFGLAANNEQFF
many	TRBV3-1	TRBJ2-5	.	TGTGCCAGCAGCCAAGTGGCGGGTGAGACCCAGTACTTC	CASSQVAGETQYF
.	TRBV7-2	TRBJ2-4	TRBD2	TGTGCCAGCAGCTTAGATCGGCAGGGAGGGTCCAAAAACATTCAGTACTTC	CASSLDRQGGSKNIQYF
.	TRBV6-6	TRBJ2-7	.	TGTGCCAGCAGCCCACACCCGATACCCTACGAGCAGTACTTC	CASSPHPIPYEQYF
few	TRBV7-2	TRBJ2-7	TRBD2	TGTGCCAGCAGCTTTGGCGGGAGGGGCGAGCAGTACTTC	CASSFGGRGEQYF
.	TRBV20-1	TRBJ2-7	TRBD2	TGCAGTGCTAGAGATCCTAGCGGGCCCTACGAGCAGTACTTC	CSARDPSGPYEQYF
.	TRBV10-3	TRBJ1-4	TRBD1	TGTGCCATCAGCGGGGGACAGGGTAATGAAAAACTGTTTTTT	CAISGGQGNEKLFF
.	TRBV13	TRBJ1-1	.	TGCGCCAGCAGCCCCTCGGGGGGCGACACTGAAGCTTTCTTT	CASSPSGGDTEAFF
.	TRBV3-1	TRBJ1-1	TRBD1	TGTGCCAGCAGCCGCAGGGGACAGGGCCACACTGAAGCTTTCTTT	CASSRRGQGHTEAFF
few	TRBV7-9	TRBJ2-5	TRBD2	TGTGCCAGCACCAACGGGCCTAGCGGGACACAAGGGGAGCAGTACTTC	CASTNGPSGTQGEQYF
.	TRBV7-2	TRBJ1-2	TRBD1	TGTGCCAGCAGTCCCGCCGGGACAGGGGCGTCCGAACTGAATGGCTACACCTTC	CASSPAGTGASELNGYTF
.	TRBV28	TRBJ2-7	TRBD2	TGTGCCAGCAGCGGACGAAAGCGGCGGGAGGACGAGCAGTACTTC	CASSGRKRREDEQYF
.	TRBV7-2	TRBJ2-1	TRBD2	TGTGCCAGCAGCTTAGAGGGGTGGTTACTAGCGGGAAATGAGCAGTTCTTC	CASSLEGWLLAGNEQFF
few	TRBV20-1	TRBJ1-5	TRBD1	TGCAGTGCTAGAGATTCGATGGACAGGGCAAGTCAGCCCCAGCATTTT	CSARDSMDRASQPQHF
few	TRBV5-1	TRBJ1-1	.	TGCGCCAGCAGCTTTGGACCAGCGGGGAACACTGAAGCTTTCTTT	CASSFGPAGNTEAFF
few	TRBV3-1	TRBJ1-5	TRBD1	TGTGCCAGCAGTCCTACGGGACAGGGAGTCCGCAATCAGCCCCAGCATTTT	CASSPTGQGVRNQPQHF
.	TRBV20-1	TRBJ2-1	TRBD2	TGCAGTGCAGAGACCGGGACTAGCGGGAGAATTTACAATGAGCAGTTCTTC	CSAETGTSGRIYNEQFF
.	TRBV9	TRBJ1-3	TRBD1	TGTGCCAGCAGCTCAGGGGGCGCGTTACTCGCTGGAAACACCATATATTTT	CASSSGGALLAGNTIYF
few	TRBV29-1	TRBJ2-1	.	TGCAGCGTTGAACGTGGGGTCGGCAATGAGCAGTTCTTC	CSVERGVGNEQFF
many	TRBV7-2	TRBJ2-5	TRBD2	TGTGCCAGCAGCCTGGGACTAGCGGGAGAGGGGGAGACCCAGTACTTC	CASSLGLAGEGETQYF
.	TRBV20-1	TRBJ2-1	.	TGCAGTGCTAGACCCATTAATGAGCAGTTCTTC	CSARPINEQFF